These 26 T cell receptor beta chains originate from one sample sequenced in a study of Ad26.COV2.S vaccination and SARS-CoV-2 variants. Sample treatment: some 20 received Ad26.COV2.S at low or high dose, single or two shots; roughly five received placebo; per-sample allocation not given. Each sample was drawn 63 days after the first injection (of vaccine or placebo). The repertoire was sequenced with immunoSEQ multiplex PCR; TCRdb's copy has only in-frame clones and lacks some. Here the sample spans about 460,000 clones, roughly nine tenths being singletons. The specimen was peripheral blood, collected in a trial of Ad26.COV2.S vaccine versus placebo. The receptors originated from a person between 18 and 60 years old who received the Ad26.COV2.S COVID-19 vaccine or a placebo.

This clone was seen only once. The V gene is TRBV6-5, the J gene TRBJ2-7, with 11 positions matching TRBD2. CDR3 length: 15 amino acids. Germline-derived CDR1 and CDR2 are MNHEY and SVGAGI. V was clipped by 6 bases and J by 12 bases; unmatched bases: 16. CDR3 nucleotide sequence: TGTGCCAGCAGCCATTCAACTAGCGGGGGCCTCGTACCGTACTTC. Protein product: CASSHSTSGGLVPYF.

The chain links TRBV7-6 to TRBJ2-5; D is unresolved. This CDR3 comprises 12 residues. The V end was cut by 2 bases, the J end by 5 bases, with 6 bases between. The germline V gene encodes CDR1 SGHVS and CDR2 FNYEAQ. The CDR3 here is CASSLSSETQYF. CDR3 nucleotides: TGTGCCAGCAGCTTAAGTTCGGAGACCCAGTACTTC.

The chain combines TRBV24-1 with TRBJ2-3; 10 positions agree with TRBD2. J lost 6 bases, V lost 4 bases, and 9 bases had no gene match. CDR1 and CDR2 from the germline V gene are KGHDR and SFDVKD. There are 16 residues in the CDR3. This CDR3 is CATSDIAGGPRDTQYF. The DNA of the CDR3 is TGTGCCACCAGTGACATAGCGGGAGGCCCTAGGGATACGCAGTATTTT.

The DNA for the CDR3 is TGTGCCTGGAGTTCCAGGACTAGCAATCAGCCCCAGCATTTT. Translating it yields CAWSSRTSNQPQHF. The chain joins TRBV30 to TRBJ1-5, with D unclear. V lost 2 bases and J 0 bases, leaving 8 bases between the germline ends. CDR1 is GTSNPN and CDR2 is SVGIG in the germline V gene (reference sequence). The CDR3 extends over 14 amino acids.

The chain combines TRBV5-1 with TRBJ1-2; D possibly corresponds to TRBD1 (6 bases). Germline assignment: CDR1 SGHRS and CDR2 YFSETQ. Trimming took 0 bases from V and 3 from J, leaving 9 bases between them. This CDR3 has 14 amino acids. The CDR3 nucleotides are TGCGCCAGCAGCTTGGCCTCAGGGGACTATGGCTACACCTTC. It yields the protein CASSLASGDYGYTF.

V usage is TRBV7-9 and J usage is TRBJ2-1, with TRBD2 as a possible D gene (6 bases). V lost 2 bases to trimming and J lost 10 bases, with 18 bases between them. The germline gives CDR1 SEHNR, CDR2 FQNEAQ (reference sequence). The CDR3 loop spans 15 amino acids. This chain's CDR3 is CASSLSGTSPREQFF. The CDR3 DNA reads TGTGCCAGCAGCTTATCCGGGACTTCCCCCCGGGAGCAGTTCTTC.

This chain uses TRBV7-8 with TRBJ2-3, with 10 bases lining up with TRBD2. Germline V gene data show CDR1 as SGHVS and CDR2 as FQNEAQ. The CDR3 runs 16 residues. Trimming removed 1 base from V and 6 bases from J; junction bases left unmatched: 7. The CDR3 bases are TGTGCCAGCAGCTTAGGTCTAGCGGGAGTGGGGGATACGCAGTATTTT. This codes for CASSLGLAGVGDTQYF. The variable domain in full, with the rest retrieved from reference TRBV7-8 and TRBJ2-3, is GAGVSQSPRYKVAKRGQDVALRCDPISGHVSLFWYQQALGQGPEFLTYFQNEAQLDKSGLPSDRFFAERPEGSVSTLKIQRTQQEDSAVYLCASSLGLAGVGDTQYFGPGTRLTVL.

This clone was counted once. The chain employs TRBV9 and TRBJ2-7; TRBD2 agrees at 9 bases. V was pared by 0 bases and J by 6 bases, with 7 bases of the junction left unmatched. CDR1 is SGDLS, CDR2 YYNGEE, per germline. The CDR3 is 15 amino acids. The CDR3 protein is CASSVVGGRGSEQYF. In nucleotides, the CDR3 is TGTGCCAGCAGCGTAGTCGGCGGGAGGGGCTCCGAGCAGTACTTC.

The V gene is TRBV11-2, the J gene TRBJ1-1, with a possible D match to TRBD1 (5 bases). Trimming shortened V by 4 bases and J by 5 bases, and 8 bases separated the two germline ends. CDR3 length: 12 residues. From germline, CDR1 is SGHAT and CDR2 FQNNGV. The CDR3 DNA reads TGTGCCAGCAGCTCCCCAGGGACTGAAGCTTTCTTT. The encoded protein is CASSSPGTEAFF.

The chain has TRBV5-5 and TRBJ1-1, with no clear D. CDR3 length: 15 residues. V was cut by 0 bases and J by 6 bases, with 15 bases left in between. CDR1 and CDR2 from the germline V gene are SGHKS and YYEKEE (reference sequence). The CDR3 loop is CASSLVFAGSPEAFF. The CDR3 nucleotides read TGTGCCAGCAGCTTGGTTTTCGCGGGGTCCCCTGAAGCTTTCTTT.

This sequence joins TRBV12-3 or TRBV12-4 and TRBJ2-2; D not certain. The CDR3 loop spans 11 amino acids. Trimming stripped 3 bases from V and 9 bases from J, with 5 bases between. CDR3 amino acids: CASSLVRELFF. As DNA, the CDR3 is TGTGCCAGCAGTTTGGTCCGGGAGCTGTTTTTT.

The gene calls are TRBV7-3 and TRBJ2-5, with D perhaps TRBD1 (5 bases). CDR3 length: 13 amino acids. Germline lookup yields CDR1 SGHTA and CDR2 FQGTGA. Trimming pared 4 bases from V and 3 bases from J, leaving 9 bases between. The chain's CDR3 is CASSYDREETQYF. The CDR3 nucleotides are TGTGCCAGCAGCTACGACAGAGAAGAGACCCAGTACTTC.

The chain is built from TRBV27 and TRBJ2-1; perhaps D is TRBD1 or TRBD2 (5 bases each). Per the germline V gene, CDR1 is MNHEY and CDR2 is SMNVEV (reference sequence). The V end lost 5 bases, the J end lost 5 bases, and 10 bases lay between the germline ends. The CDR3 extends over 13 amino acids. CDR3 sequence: CASSHGTDNEQFF. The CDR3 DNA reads TGTGCCAGCAGTCACGGGACCGACAATGAGCAGTTCTTC.

The CDR3 reads CSVAPGQGGEQFF. CDR3 nucleotide sequence: TGCAGCGTTGCGCCGGGACAGGGAGGTGAGCAGTTCTTC. V and J are TRBV29-1 and TRBJ2-1; 9 bases align to TRBD1. Germline V gene sequence: CDR1 SQVTM, CDR2 ANQGSEA. The CDR3 sequence is 13 residues long. After removal of 4 bases from V and 9 bases from J, the junction contained 7 bases not matched to a gene.

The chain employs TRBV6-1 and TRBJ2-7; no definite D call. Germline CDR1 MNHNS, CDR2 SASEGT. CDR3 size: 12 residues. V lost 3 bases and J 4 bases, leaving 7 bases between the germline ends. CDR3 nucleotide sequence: TGTGCCAGCAGTGACCTGGGGTACGAGCAGTACTTC. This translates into CASSDLGYEQYF.

The CDR3 sequence is CASSFSYENSPLHF. The CDR3 nucleotides are TGCGCCAGCAGCTTTAGTTACGAGAATTCACCCCTCCACTTT. This sequence joins TRBV5-1 and TRBJ1-6; no clear D. This CDR3 has 14 residues. Germline V gives CDR1 SGHRS, CDR2 YFSETQ. Trimming removed 2 bases at V and 7 bases at J, with 10 bases between. Full variable domain (rest looked up from reference TRBV5-1 and TRBJ1-6): KAGVTQTPRYLIKTRGQQVTLSCSPISGHRSVSWYQQTPGQGLQFLFEYFSETQRNKGNFPGRFSGRQFSNSRSEMNVSTLELGDSALYLCASSFSYENSPLHFGNGTRLTVT.

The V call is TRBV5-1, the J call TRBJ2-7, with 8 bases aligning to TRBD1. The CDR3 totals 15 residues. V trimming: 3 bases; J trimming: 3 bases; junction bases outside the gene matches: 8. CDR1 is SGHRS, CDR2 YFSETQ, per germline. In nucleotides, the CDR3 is TGCGCCAGCAGCTGGACGGCAGGGGGCCTCTACGAGCAGTACTTC. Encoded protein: CASSWTAGGLYEQYF. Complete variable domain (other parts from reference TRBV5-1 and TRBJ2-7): KAGVTQTPRYLIKTRGQQVTLSCSPISGHRSVSWYQQTPGQGLQFLFEYFSETQRNKGNFPGRFSGRQFSNSRSEMNVSTLELGDSALYLCASSWTAGGLYEQYFGPGTRLTVT.

The CDR3 here is CASSPPYTANYGYTF. CDR3 coding DNA: TGTGCCAGCTCACCACCGTATACAGCTAACTATGGCTACACCTTC. The chain recombines TRBV18 with TRBJ1-2; D ambiguous. Germline CDR1 and CDR2: KGHSH and LQKENI. The CDR3 runs 15 residues. Trimming took off 0 bases at V and 0 bases at J, with 8 bases between the two ends.

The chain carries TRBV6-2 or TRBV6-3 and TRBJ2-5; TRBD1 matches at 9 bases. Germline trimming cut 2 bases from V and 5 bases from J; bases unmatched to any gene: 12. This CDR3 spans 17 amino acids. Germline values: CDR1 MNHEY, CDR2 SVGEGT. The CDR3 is CASSYPGQGMFRETQYF. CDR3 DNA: TGTGCCAGCAGTTACCCGGGACAGGGTATGTTTCGGGAGACCCAGTACTTC.

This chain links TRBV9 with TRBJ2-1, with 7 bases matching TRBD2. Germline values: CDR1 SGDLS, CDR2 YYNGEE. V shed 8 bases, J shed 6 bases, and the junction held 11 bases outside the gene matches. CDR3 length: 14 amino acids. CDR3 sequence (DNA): TGTGCCAGTCCGACTTTCCCTAGCGGCAATGAGCAGTTCTTC. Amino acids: CASPTFPSGNEQFF.

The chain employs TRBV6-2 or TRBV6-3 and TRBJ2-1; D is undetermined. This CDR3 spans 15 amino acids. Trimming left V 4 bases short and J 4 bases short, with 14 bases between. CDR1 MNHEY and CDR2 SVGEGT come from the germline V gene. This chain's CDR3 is CASSFEVSGYNEQFF. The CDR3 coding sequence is TGTGCCAGCAGTTTCGAGGTATCGGGTTACAATGAGCAGTTCTTC.

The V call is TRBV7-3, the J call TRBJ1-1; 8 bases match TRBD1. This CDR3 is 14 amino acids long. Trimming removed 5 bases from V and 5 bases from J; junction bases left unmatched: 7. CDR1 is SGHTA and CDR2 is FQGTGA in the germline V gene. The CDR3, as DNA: TGTGCCAGCAGCCCCACAGGGGGTGGAACTGAAGCTTTCTTT. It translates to CASSPTGGGTEAFF.

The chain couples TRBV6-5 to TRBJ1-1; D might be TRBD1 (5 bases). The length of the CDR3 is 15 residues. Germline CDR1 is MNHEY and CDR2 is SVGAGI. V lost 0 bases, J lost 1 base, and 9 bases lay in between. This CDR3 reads CASSYSRGRNTEAFF. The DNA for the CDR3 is TGTGCCAGCAGTTACTCCCGGGGGAGGAACACTGAAGCTTTCTTT.

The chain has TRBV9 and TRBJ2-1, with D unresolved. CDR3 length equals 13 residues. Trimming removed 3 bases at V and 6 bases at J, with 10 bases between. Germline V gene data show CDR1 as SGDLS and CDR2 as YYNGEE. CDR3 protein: CASSASSINEQFF. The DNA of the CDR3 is TGTGCCAGCAGCGCCTCCTCTATCAATGAGCAGTTCTTC.

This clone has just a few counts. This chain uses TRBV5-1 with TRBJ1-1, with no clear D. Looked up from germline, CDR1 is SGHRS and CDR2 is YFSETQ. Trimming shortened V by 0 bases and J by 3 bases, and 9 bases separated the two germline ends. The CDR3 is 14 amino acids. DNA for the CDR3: TGCGCCAGCAGCTTGGGCGACGGGGACACTGAAGCTTTCTTT. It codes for CASSLGDGDTEAFF.

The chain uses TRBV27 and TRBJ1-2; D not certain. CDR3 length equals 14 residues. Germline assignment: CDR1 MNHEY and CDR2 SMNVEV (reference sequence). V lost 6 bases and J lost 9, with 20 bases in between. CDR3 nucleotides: TGTGCCAGCAGCCCATTTGATTCACAGCTCCGCTACACCTTC. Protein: CASSPFDSQLRYTF.